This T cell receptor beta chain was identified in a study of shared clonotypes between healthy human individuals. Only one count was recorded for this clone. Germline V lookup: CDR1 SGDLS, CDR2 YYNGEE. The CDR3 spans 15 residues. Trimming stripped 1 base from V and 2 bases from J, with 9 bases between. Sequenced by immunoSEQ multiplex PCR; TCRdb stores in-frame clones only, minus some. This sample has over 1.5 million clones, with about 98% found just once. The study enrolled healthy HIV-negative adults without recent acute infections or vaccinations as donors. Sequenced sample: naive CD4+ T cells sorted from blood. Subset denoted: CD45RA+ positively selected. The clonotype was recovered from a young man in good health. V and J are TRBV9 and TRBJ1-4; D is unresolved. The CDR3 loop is CASSVSPFTNEKLFF. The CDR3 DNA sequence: TGTGCCAGCAGCGTATCGCCTTTCACTAATGAAAAACTGTTTTTT.